This T cell receptor beta chain originates from a study of blood T cell repertoires in COVID-19. The junction had 11 bases not matched to a gene; V was cut back by 0 bases and J by 4 bases. The CDR3 covers 19 residues. Per germline, CDR1 PRHDT and CDR2 FYEKMQ (reference sequence). Original analysis: Amplification of reference gene primers was used by the study to estimate nucleated cell counts. Data came from immunoSEQ multiplex PCR; TCRdb stores just in-frame clones and leaves some out. V, J and clone size derive from that table, while D and trimming were established from the DNA sequence. The data show approximately 70,000 clones, about 91% seen once.

The chain has TRBV13 and TRBJ2-3; TRBD2 aligns across 12 bases. Sequencing was performed on peripheral blood. This TCR derives from a woman aged 60 to 75 with active COVID-19. CDR3 in amino acids: CASSLGLAGGPHLADTQYF. The DNA for the CDR3 is TGTGCCAGCAGCTTAGGCCTAGCGGGAGGGCCGCACCTGGCAGATACGCAGTATTTT.